These 13 T cell receptor beta chains share one sample of origin, sequenced in a study of T cells after yellow fever vaccination. TCRdb processed the 5' RACE reads anew with MiXCR; each CDR3 protein has one entry. The sample records about 75,000 distinct CDR3 sequences, around 7.7% being singletons. Sequenced material: CD8+ T cells sorted from PBMCs, taken more than 8 days after the first yellow fever vaccination. The receptors shown here come from a man younger than 35 who received the YFV17D yellow fever vaccine.

This clonotype was seen a few times. The chain combines TRBV9 with TRBJ2-1; D not certain. Germline CDR1 is SGDLS and CDR2 is YYNGEE. This CDR3 has 15 residues. Trimming removed 4 bases at V and 2 bases at J, with 13 bases between. CDR3 DNA sequence: TGTGCCAGCAGCCTTCAACCGGCCACCTACAATGAGCAGTTCTTC. Protein product: CASSLQPATYNEQFF.

This clonotype was observed many times. The V and J genes are TRBV7-9 and TRBJ1-1; D unclear. From germline, CDR1 is SEHNR and CDR2 FQNEAQ (reference sequence). This CDR3 contains 14 residues. V was trimmed by 5 bases and J by 5 bases, leaving 15 bases between them. This CDR3 is CASSPVRLGTEAFF. CDR3 nucleotides: TGTGCCAGCAGCCCAGTGAGGTTAGGGACTGAAGCTTTCTTT.

This clonotype turned up a few times. V gene TRBV18 combines with J gene TRBJ2-2; D call uncertain. The CDR3 consists of 15 residues. V shed 3 bases and J shed 6 bases, with 14 bases lying between them. Germline loops: CDR1 KGHSH, CDR2 LQKENI. This CDR3 reads CASSPEDDGAGELFF. The CDR3 bases are TGTGCCAGCTCACCGGAAGACGATGGGGCCGGGGAGCTGTTTTTT.

This clonotype was counted at least ten times. The CDR3 bases are TGTGCCAGCAGCCTGACGGGGGAAAAACTGTTTTTT. Protein sequence: CASSLTGEKLFF. The chain recombines TRBV4-2 with TRBJ1-4; D is uncertain. V was clipped by 4 bases and J by 8 bases, with 8 bases between them. CDR3 length: 12 residues. The germline CDR1 and CDR2 sequences are LGHNA and YNFKEQ.

This clonotype was seen at least ten times. J is TRBJ1-2 and V is TRBV12-3 or TRBV12-4, with D tentatively TRBD1 (5 bases). The CDR3 spans 14 residues. V dropped 5 bases and J dropped 8 bases, with 18 bases sitting between them. The DNA of the CDR3 is TGTGCCAGCAGTGCTCAGATAGGGGATAGAGGCTACACCTTC. Translation: CASSAQIGDRGYTF.

This clonotype turned up a few times. This rearrangement joins TRBV7-2 to TRBJ2-3, with D possibly matching TRBD2 (5 bases). CDR3 length: 15 residues. Between the trimmed V and J ends, which lost 1 base and 4 bases, there was a span of 12 bases. Germline values: CDR1 SGHTA, CDR2 FQGNSA. The chain's CDR3 is CASSLGDSRADTQYF. The CDR3 DNA reads TGTGCCAGCAGCTTAGGAGACTCGAGGGCAGATACGCAGTATTTT.

This clonotype has ten or more counts. The chain combines TRBV12-3 or TRBV12-4 with TRBJ2-3; 7 positions match TRBD1. This CDR3 spans 15 amino acids. Trimming cost V 3 bases and J 2 bases; bases outside gene matches: 5. Written as DNA, the CDR3 is TGTGCCAGCAGTTTGAAGGGGGCGCTCACAGATACGCAGTATTTT. It is translated as CASSLKGALTDTQYF.

This chain uses TRBV7-3 with TRBJ2-3; a possible D gene is TRBD2 (7 bases). The germline V gene encodes CDR1 SGHTA and CDR2 FQGTGA. V dropped 8 bases and J dropped 0 bases, with 18 bases sitting between them. The CDR3 sequence is 16 residues long. Here the CDR3 DNA reads TGTGCCAGCCAGCCCTACGGGGGGCTTAGCACAGATACGCAGTATTTT. Protein product: CASQPYGGLSTDTQYF.

This clonotype came up a few times. The CDR3 region is CASSENPGGPYNEQFF. The CDR3 DNA reads TGTGCCAGCAGCGAAAACCCGGGGGGACCTTACAATGAGCAGTTCTTC. The V call is TRBV9, the J call TRBJ2-1, with TRBD2 identical over 7 bases. The germline CDR1 and CDR2 sequences are SGDLS and YYNGEE. CDR3 length: 16 residues. With 3 bases clipped from V and 4 bases from J, the junction kept 10 bases outside the gene matches.

This clonotype has at least ten counts. The chain couples TRBV6-4 to TRBJ2-1; 12 nucleotides line up with TRBD2. The germline gives CDR1 MRHNA, CDR2 SNTAGT. V shed 6 bases and J 3 bases; nucleotides not matched to a gene: 3. The CDR3 consists of 15 residues. CDR3 sequence reads: CASSPTSGGYNEQFF. The CDR3 DNA follows: TGTGCCAGCAGCCCGACTAGCGGGGGCTACAATGAGCAGTTCTTC.

This chain connects TRBV2 to TRBJ1-1; D call uncertain. This CDR3 comprises 11 residues. CDR1 is SNHLY and CDR2 is FYNNEI in the germline V gene. V was pared by 11 bases and J by 6 bases, with 13 bases between. The DNA of the CDR3 is TGTGCCCACAGACTCCCTTCTGAAGCTTTCTTT. Its protein is CAHRLPSEAFF.

The sample holds a few counts of this clonotype. The V call is TRBV4-3, the J call TRBJ2-3, with 9 bases that match TRBD2. CDR1 is LGHNA, CDR2 YSLEER, per germline. With V trimmed by 1 base and J by 3 bases, 11 bases remained unmatched. The CDR3 spans 18 residues. The CDR3 region is CASSQGGSGGSPTDTQYF. The DNA of the CDR3 is TGCGCCAGCAGCCAAGGGGGGAGCGGGGGGTCCCCAACAGATACGCAGTATTTT.

This clonotype was seen ten or more times. The chain carries TRBV5-6 and TRBJ1-6, with unresolved D. The V gene lost 3 bases and the J gene lost 7 bases, with 11 bases spanning the gap. Germline V CDR1 and CDR2: SGHDT, YYEEEE. The CDR3 has 14 residues. CDR3 sequence: CASSWEIQNSPLHF. CDR3 in DNA: TGTGCCAGCAGCTGGGAGATACAGAATTCACCCCTCCACTTT.